A selection of T cell receptor beta chains follows, all from one sample in a study of blood T cell repertoires in COVID-19. Clones were read by immunoSEQ multiplex PCR, and TCRdb kept only the in-frame ones, dropping some. The sample records about 400,000 clones, approximately 88% being singletons. Sequencing used PBMCs or T cells enriched from blood (not recorded which). The receptors derive from a woman aged 30 to 39 with acute COVID-19. CDR3s include the opening cysteine and the closing phenylalanine or tryptophan. D genes are given only for firm matches. The size entry is marked missing in some rows and otherwise reads once, few, many or a size class.

>TRBV7-2|NA|TRBJ1-5|TRBD1
CASSFKQGAGQPQHF
TGTGCCAGCAGCTTTAAACAGGGGGCTGGGCAGCCCCAGCATTTT
>TRBV5-6|NA|TRBJ2-2|NA
CASSLGRGFAGELFF
TGTGCCAGCAGCTTGGGTCGAGGGTTTGCCGGGGAGCTGTTTTTT
>TRBV24-1|NA|TRBJ2-1|TRBD2
CATSRTSGGAGYNEQFF
TGTGCCACCAGTAGGACTAGCGGGGGGGCAGGGTACAATGAGCAGTTCTTC
>TRBV21-1|NA|TRBJ2-1|NA
CASSKGSKRGGHNEQFF
TGTGCCAGCAGCAAAGGCTCTAAGCGGGGGGGCCACAATGAGCAGTTCTTC
>TRBV9|NA|TRBJ2-3|NA
CASSTRGDPSTDTQYF
TGTGCCAGCAGCACCAGGGGGGACCCTAGCACAGATACGCAGTATTTT
>TRBV7-8|NA|TRBJ2-2|NA
CASSFRGSVPNTGELFF
TGTGCCAGCAGCTTCCGCGGCTCAGTCCCGAACACCGGGGAGCTGTTTTTT
>TRBV7-2|NA|TRBJ1-1|TRBD1
CASSLARDREAFF
TGTGCCAGCAGCTTAGCGCGGGACAGGGAGGCTTTCTTT
>TRBV11-2|NA|TRBJ2-3|NA
CASSLGAGTDTQYF
TGTGCCAGCAGCTTAGGGGCAGGCACAGATACGCAGTATTTT
>TRBV4-3|NA|TRBJ2-1|TRBD2
CASSQDMGLAYEQFF
TGCGCCAGCAGCCAAGATATGGGACTAGCGTATGAGCAGTTCTTC
>TRBV4-3|NA|TRBJ2-3|TRBD1
CASKQYRGGTDTQYF
TGCGCCAGCAAACAATACAGGGGGGGCACAGATACGCAGTATTTT
>TRBV28|NA|TRBJ2-5|NA
CASSLKGPKTQYF
TGTGCCAGCAGTTTGAAGGGGCCAAAGACCCAGTACTTC
>TRBV28|NA|TRBJ2-5|NA
CASTQGGETQYF
TGTGCCAGCACCCAGGGTGGGGAGACCCAGTACTTC
>TRBV30|NA|TRBJ1-2|TRBD1
CAWSPGGFGYTF
TGTGCCTGGAGTCCAGGGGGCTTTGGCTACACCTTC
>TRBV7-2|NA|TRBJ2-7|TRBD1
CASSSGTGGYEQYF
TGTGCCAGCAGCTCCGGGACAGGGGGCTACGAGCAGTACTTC
>TRBV3-1/TRBV3-2|NA|TRBJ2-1|TRBD2
CASRGLAVPYNEQFF
TGTGCCAGCAGGGGACTAGCGGTACCATACAATGAGCAGTTCTTC
>TRBV24-1|NA|TRBJ2-5|TRBD1
CATRDNRQGLQETQYF
TGTGCCACCAGGGACAACCGACAGGGGTTGCAAGAGACCCAGTACTTC
>TRBV5-1|once|TRBJ1-6|TRBD1
CASSLDRGYSPLHF
TGCGCCAGCAGCTTGGACAGGGGATATTCACCCCTCCACTTT
>TRBV24-1|NA|TRBJ2-3|NA
CATSDSGTRRVADTQYF
TGTGCCACCAGTGATTCAGGAACTCGGAGGGTCGCAGATACGCAGTATTTT
>TRBV10-3|NA|TRBJ1-6|NA
CAISDGSGGISPLHF
TGTGCCATCAGTGATGGGTCGGGTGGTATTTCACCCCTCCACTTT
>TRBV6-4|NA|TRBJ1-6|TRBD1
CASSEGQGNYNSPLHF
TGTGCCAGCAGTGAAGGACAGGGGAACTATAATTCACCCCTCCACTTT
>TRBV30|NA|TRBJ2-7|NA
CACASSGQQPYEQYF
TGTGCCTGCGCTTCGTCCGGACAGCAGCCCTACGAGCAGTACTTC
>TRBV7-3|NA|TRBJ1-2|TRBD1
CASSLTGGGYGYTF
TGTGCCAGCAGCCTTACAGGGGGCGGCTATGGCTACACCTTC
>TRBV2|once|TRBJ2-2|NA
CASSGQILTGELFF
TGTGCCAGCAGTGGGCAGATTCTGACCGGGGAGCTGTTTTTT
>TRBV10-3|NA|TRBJ2-1|TRBD2
CAISEAGENEQFF
TGTGCCATCAGTGAGGCGGGGGAGAATGAGCAGTTCTTC
>TRBV4-3|NA|TRBJ2-3|NA
CASSQAPGLQQYF
TGCGCCAGCAGCCAAGCACCGGGACTCCAGCAGTATTTT
>TRBV9|NA|TRBJ1-1|NA
CASSSRERNTEAFF
TGTGCCAGCAGCTCTCGGGAGAGGAACACTGAAGCTTTCTTT
>TRBV7-2|NA|TRBJ1-1|NA
CASSLVGRVTEAFF
TGTGCCAGCAGCTTAGTGGGCAGGGTGACTGAAGCTTTCTTT